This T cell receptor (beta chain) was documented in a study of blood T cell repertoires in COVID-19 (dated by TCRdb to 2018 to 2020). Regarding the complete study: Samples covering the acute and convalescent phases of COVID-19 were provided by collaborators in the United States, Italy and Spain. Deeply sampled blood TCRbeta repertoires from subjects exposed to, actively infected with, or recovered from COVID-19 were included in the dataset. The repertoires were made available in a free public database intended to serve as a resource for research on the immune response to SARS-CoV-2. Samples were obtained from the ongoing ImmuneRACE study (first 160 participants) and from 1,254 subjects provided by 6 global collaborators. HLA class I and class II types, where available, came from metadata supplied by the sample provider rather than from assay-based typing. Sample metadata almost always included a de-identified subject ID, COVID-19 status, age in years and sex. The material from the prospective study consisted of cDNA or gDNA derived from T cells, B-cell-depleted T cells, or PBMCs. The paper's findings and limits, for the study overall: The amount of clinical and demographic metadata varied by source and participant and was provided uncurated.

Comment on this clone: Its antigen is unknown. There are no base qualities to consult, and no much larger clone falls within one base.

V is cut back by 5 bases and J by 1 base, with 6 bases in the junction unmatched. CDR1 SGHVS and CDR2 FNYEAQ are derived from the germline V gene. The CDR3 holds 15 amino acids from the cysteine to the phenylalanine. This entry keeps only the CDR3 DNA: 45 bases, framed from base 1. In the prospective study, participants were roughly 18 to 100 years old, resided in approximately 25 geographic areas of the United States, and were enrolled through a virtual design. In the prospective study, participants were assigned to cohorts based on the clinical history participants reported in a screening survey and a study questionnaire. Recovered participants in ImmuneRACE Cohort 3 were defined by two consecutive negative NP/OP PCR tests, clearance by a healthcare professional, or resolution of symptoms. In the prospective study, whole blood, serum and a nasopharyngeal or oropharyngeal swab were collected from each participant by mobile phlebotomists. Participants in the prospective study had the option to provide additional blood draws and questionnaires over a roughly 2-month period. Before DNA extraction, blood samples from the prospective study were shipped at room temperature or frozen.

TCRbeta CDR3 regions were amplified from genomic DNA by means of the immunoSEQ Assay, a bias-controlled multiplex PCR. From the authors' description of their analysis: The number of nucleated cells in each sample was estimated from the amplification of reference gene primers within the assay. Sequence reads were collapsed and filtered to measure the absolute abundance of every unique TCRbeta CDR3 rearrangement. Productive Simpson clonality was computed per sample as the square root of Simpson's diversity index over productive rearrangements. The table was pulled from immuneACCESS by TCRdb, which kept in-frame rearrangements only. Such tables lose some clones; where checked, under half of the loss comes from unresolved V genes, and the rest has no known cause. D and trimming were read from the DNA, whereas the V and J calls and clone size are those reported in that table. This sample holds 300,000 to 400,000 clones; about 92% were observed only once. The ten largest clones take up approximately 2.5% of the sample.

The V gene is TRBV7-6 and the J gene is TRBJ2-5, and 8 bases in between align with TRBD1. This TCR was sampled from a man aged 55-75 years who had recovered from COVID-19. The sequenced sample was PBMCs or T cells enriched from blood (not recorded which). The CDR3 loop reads CASSQPGQGQETQYF. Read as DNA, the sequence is TGTGCCAGCAGCCAACCCGGACAGGGCCAAGAGACCCAGTACTTC.